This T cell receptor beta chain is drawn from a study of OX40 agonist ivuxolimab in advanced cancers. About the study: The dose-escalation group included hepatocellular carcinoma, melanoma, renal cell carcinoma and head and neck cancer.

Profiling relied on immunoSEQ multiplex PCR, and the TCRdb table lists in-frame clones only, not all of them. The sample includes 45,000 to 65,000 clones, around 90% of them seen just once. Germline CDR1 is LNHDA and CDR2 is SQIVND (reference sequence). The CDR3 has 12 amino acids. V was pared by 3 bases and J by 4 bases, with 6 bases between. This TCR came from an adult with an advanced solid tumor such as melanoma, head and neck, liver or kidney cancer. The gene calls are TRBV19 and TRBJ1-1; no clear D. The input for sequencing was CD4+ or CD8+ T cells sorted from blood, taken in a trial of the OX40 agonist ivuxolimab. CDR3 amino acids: CASSIGVTEAFF. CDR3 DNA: TGTGCCAGTAGTATCGGAGTCACTGAAGCTTTCTTT.